This T cell receptor beta chain is drawn from a study of T cells in localized non-small cell lung cancer. Comment on this clone: As yet, its antigen is unknown.

The germline V gene encodes CDR1 LNHNV and CDR2 YYDKDF (reference sequence). The CDR3 loop spans 16 amino acids. Between the trimmed V and J ends, which lost 0 bases and 7 bases, there was a span of 19 bases. General study results and limits: Adjacent lung held a median roughly 50 of the top 100 tumor clones. Uninvolved adjacent lung, not tumor, had the highest T cell clonality.

The method was immunoSEQ multiplex PCR; TCRdb's version includes in-frame clones alone and lacks a portion of them. The data show fewer than 100,000 clones, around 84% seen once. The genes are TRBV15 and TRBJ2-7, with TRBD2 as a possible D gene (6 bases). The sample consisted of peripheral blood, taken before any cancer treatment. The TCR originated in a female donor of 60 years or more with stage I lung adenocarcinoma. The CDR3 spells CATSRDLGGIPLEQYF. CDR3 DNA: TGTGCCACCAGCAGAGATCTGGGCGGGATCCCCCTTGAGCAGTACTTC.